These 27 T cell receptor beta chains originate from one sample sequenced in a study of T cell responses to AZD1222 COVID-19 vaccine. TCRdb's copy holds only in-frame clones and misses some; the assay was immunoSEQ multiplex PCR. Of around 100,000 clones listed, roughly 84% are singletons. This material consisted of peripheral blood, taken on day 0 of AZD1222 vaccination. These receptors came from an adult in good health.

The chain combines TRBV5-1 with TRBJ2-1; 9 nucleotides line up with TRBD2. From germline, CDR1 is SGHRS and CDR2 YFSETQ. Trimming at V came to 2 bases and at J to 10 bases, leaving 10 bases not matched to a gene. The CDR3 extends over 15 amino acids. In DNA, the CDR3 is TGCGCCAGCAGCTTCTCGGCTAGCGGGGATCAGGAGCAGTTCTTC. Translated: CASSFSASGDQEQFF.

In this sample, this clone turned up a few times. This chain's CDR3 is CSVGQNTEAFF. The CDR3 nucleotides are TGCAGTGTAGGACAGAACACTGAAGCTTTCTTT. This chain uses TRBV20-1 with TRBJ1-1; possibly TRBD1 for D (5 bases). V was trimmed by 7 bases and J by 1 base, leaving 7 bases between them. Germline CDR1 reads DFQATT; CDR2 reads SNEGSKA (reference sequence). This CDR3 has 11 amino acids.

The chain recombines TRBV19 with TRBJ1-1; 8 bases align to TRBD1. CDR3 length: 14 amino acids. The germline V gene has CDR1 LNHDA and CDR2 SQIVND (reference sequence). V gave up 4 bases and J gave up 4 bases; unmatched junction bases: 5. CDR3 loop: CASSKDRVGTEAFF. DNA of the CDR3: TGTGCCAGTAGTAAGGACAGGGTGGGCACTGAAGCTTTCTTT.

The V and J genes are TRBV19 and TRBJ2-6, with 9 bases matching TRBD2. CDR1 is LNHDA, CDR2 SQIVND, per germline (reference sequence). Trimming cost V 0 bases and J 2 bases; bases outside gene matches: 11. This CDR3 is built from 20 residues. CDR3 region: CASSIDPLGLAGTGANVLTF. Here the CDR3 DNA reads TGTGCCAGTAGTATAGATCCGTTAGGGCTAGCGGGGACTGGGGCCAACGTCCTGACTTTC.

The gene calls are TRBV6-6 and TRBJ1-1; 12 bases line up with TRBD1. The CDR3 extends over 18 amino acids. V was clipped by 5 bases and J by 1 base; unmatched bases: 11. Germline V CDR1 and CDR2: MNHNY, SVGAGI (reference sequence). The CDR3 DNA sequence: TGTGCCAGCAGTCGAACCGGGACAGGGGGCTTCTCGAACACTGAAGCTTTCTTT. Protein product: CASSRTGTGGFSNTEAFF.

The gene calls are TRBV10-3 and TRBJ1-2; perhaps TRBD1 as D (5 bases). Per germline, CDR1 ENHRY and CDR2 SYGVKD. The CDR3 extends over 15 amino acids. Trimming took off 0 bases at V and 0 bases at J, with 8 bases between the two ends. DNA of the CDR3: TGTGCCATCAGTGAGTCGACAGTAACTAACTATGGCTACACCTTC. Its protein is CAISESTVTNYGYTF.

The gene calls are TRBV5-4 and TRBJ2-5, with 10 nucleotides matching TRBD1. This CDR3 comprises 16 residues. From germline, CDR1 is SGHNT and CDR2 YYREEE (reference sequence). V lost 4 bases to trimming and J lost 2 bases; unmatched junction nucleotides: 8. The CDR3 coding sequence is TGTGCCAGCAGCGCGGGACAGGGGCAGGGGCAAGAGACCCAGTACTTC. Its translation is CASSAGQGQGQETQYF.

This clone has more than one count but fewer than ten. The chain joins TRBV7-9 to TRBJ1-2; the D gene is possibly TRBD1 (6 bases). In germline, CDR1 is SEHNR, CDR2 FQNEAQ (reference sequence). CDR3 size: 14 residues. The V and J ends lost 5 bases and 5 bases respectively, with 15 bases between them. CDR3 nucleotide sequence: TGTGCCAGCAGCACGACAGGCCAGACGTATGGCTACACCTTC. This gives the protein CASSTTGQTYGYTF.

CDR3 loop: CASSSSSANNEQFF. CDR3 DNA: TGTGCCAGCAGTTCATCTAGCGCGAACAATGAGCAGTTCTTC. The rearrangement links TRBV3-1 (or the pseudogene TRBV3-2) to TRBJ2-1, with D maybe TRBD2 (6 bases). The V end was cut by 6 bases, the J end by 5 bases, with 14 bases between. This CDR3 spans 14 amino acids. Germline V gene sequence: CDR1 LGHDT, CDR2 YNNKEL (reference sequence).

The sample holds a few counts of this clone. J is TRBJ1-2 and V is TRBV10-3, with 7 bases matching TRBD1. This CDR3 region has 13 residues. Trimming cost V 5 bases and J 7 bases; bases outside gene matches: 7. CDR1 ENHRY and CDR2 SYGVKD come from the germline V gene. This CDR3 is CAISPPGGGGYTF. CDR3 sequence (DNA): TGTGCCATCAGTCCCCCAGGGGGGGGTGGCTACACCTTC.

For the CDR3, the DNA is TGTGCCAGTAGTATCGCCTTAGGGGCCTATGGCTACACCTTC. Translation gives CASSIALGAYGYTF. The chain combines TRBV19 with TRBJ1-2; D is possibly TRBD1 (5 bases). CDR1 is LNHDA, CDR2 SQIVND, per germline (reference sequence). The length of the CDR3 is 14 residues. V lost 3 bases to trimming and J lost 4 bases, with 12 bases between them.

V and J are TRBV19 and TRBJ2-1; D may be TRBD2 (5 bases). The CDR3 covers 14 residues. Germline V CDR1 and CDR2: LNHDA, SQIVND (reference sequence). V gave up 4 bases and J gave up 5 bases, with 12 bases separating them. As DNA, the CDR3 is TGTGCCAGTAGTAGGACTTATCTGAACAATGAGCAGTTCTTC. This translates into CASSRTYLNNEQFF.

The chain couples TRBV19 to TRBJ1-5; the D gene is possibly TRBD1 (5 bases). The CDR3 covers 17 residues. The V end lost 6 bases, the J end lost 3 bases, and 21 bases lay between the germline ends. The germline V gene has CDR1 LNHDA and CDR2 SQIVND (reference sequence). The DNA of the CDR3 is TGTGCCAGTAGCCCCCAGAGGGGTAATTCGAACAATCAGCCCCAGCATTTT. It codes for CASSPQRGNSNNQPQHF.

V and J are TRBV2 and TRBJ2-1; unclear D gene. V was cut by 6 bases and J by 7 bases, with 28 bases left in between. Germline assignment: CDR1 SNHLY and CDR2 FYNNEI. There are 18 residues in the CDR3. The CDR3 bases are TGTGCCAGCAGCCGTCCTGTTACGAGTCAAGGAAGTTGGAATGAGCAGTTCTTC. Residues: CASSRPVTSQGSWNEQFF. Drawing the rest from reference TRBV2 and TRBJ2-1, the complete variable domain is EPEVTQTPSHQVTQMGQEVILRCVPISNHLYFYWYRQILGQKVEFLVSFYNNEISEKSEIFDDQFSVERPDGSNFTLKIRSTKLEDSAMYFCASSRPVTSQGSWNEQFFGPGTRLTVL.

The J gene is TRBJ2-2, the V gene TRBV7-2, with 7 bases that match TRBD1. The CDR3 runs 16 residues. Germline V gives CDR1 SGHTA, CDR2 FQGNSA. The V segment lost 5 bases and the J segment 6 bases; nucleotides outside the gene matches: 12. The CDR3 DNA follows: TGTGCCAGCAGCCCTAGGGCAGGGGGTCGAGCCGGGGAGCTGTTTTTT. Residues: CASSPRAGGRAGELFF.

V usage is TRBV4-3 and J usage is TRBJ1-4, with D unclear. The V gene lost 4 bases and the J gene lost 4 bases, with 7 bases spanning the gap. Per the germline V gene, CDR1 is LGHNA and CDR2 is YSLEER. The CDR3 is 13 residues long. The chain's CDR3 is CASSPGFNEKLFF. CDR3 nucleotides: TGCGCCAGCAGCCCAGGATTTAATGAAAAACTGTTTTTT.

The chain uses TRBV7-8 and TRBJ1-5; 8 bases agree with TRBD1. From germline, CDR1 is SGHVS and CDR2 FQNEAQ. Trimming cost V 5 bases and J 6 bases; bases outside gene matches: 9. The CDR3 consists of 15 residues. The CDR3 region has the DNA TGTGCCAGCAGCCGAGGGACAGGCCGGGGTCAGCCCCAGCATTTT. It yields the protein CASSRGTGRGQPQHF.

This clone came up once. This chain links TRBV11-3 with TRBJ2-1; 12 bases fit TRBD2. V trimming: 1 base; J trimming: 1 base; junction bases outside the gene matches: 11. Germline CDR1 is SGHNT and CDR2 is YENEEA. CDR3 length: 20 amino acids. CDR3 nucleotides: TGTGCCAGCAGCTTAGGGGGGCGGGCTAGCGGGAGGGCTTCCTACAATGAGCAGTTCTTC. Amino acids: CASSLGGRASGRASYNEQFF. Looking up the rest from reference TRBV11-3 and TRBJ2-1 gives the full variable domain: EAGVVQSPRYKIIEKKQPVAFWCNPISGHNTLYWYLQNLGQGPELLIRYENEEAVDDSQLPKDRFSAERLKGVDSTLKIQPAELGDSAVYLCASSLGGRASGRASYNEQFFGPGTRLTVL.

The chain carries TRBV7-2 and TRBJ2-5, with 15 bases aligning to TRBD2. Germline V gene data show CDR1 as SGHTA and CDR2 as FQGNSA. This CDR3 has 16 amino acids. The V segment lost 5 bases and the J segment 5 bases; nucleotides outside the gene matches: 6. The CDR3 DNA sequence: TGTGCCAGCAGCCTCTGGACTAGCGGGGGGGCGGAGACCCAGTACTTC. This gives the protein CASSLWTSGGAETQYF. The complete variable domain, with remaining parts taken from reference TRBV7-2 and TRBJ2-5, reads GAGVSQSPSNKVTEKGKDVELRCDPISGHTALYWYRQSLGQGLEFLIYFQGNSAPDKSGLPSDRFSAERTGGSVSTLTIQRTQQEDSAVYLCASSLWTSGGAETQYFGPGTRLLVL.

The V and J genes are TRBV7-2 and TRBJ1-4, with TRBD1 matching over 8 bases. Trimming removed 5 bases from V and 0 bases from J; junction bases left unmatched: 2. The CDR3 runs 15 residues. Per germline, CDR1 SGHTA and CDR2 FQGNSA. CDR3 DNA sequence: TGTGCCAGCAGCGACAGGGGATCAACTAATGAAAAACTGTTTTTT. Its translation is CASSDRGSTNEKLFF.

Details on this clone: Relative to the germline gene, one junction end is altered; a read error may explain this. The V gene is TRBV28, the J gene TRBJ1-3; no reliable D call. There are 12 residues in the CDR3. CDR1 is MDHEN, CDR2 SYDVKM, per germline. The CDR3: CASRAPGPGVNF. CDR3 nucleotides: TGTGCCAGCAGGGCTCCAGGCCCAGGCGTTAATTTT. Looking up the rest from reference TRBV28 and TRBJ1-3 gives the full variable domain: DVKVTQSSRYLVKRTGEKVFLECVQDMDHENMFWYRQDPGLGLRLIYFSYDVKMKEKGDIPEGYSVSREKKERFSLILESASTNQTSMYLCASRAPGPGVNFGEGSWLTVV.

This rearrangement joins TRBV28 to TRBJ1-5; D gene uncertain. This CDR3 has 14 amino acids. The germline V gene has CDR1 MDHEN and CDR2 SYDVKM. Trimming removed 6 bases from V and 7 bases from J, with 16 bases in between. The CDR3 here is CASRPGEGGQPQHF. In nucleotides, the CDR3 is TGTGCCAGCAGACCTGGAGAGGGAGGGCAGCCCCAGCATTTT.

J is TRBJ1-4 and V is TRBV28; 7 bases match TRBD1. This CDR3 contains 14 residues. With V trimmed by 6 bases and J by 5 bases, 6 bases remained unmatched. Germline values: CDR1 MDHEN, CDR2 SYDVKM. CDR3 DNA: TGTGCCAGCAGACTGGGACAGAGAAATGAAAAACTGTTTTTT. Its translation is CASRLGQRNEKLFF.

This chain connects TRBV3-1 (or the pseudogene TRBV3-2) to TRBJ2-5; D perhaps matches TRBD2 (6 bases). The V end lost 1 base, the J end lost 2 bases, and 11 bases lay between the germline ends. The CDR3 sequence is 15 residues long. CDR1 and CDR2 from the germline V gene are LGHDT and YNNKEL (reference sequence). The CDR3 DNA follows: TGTGCCAGCAGCCAAGGACTGGGGGGTCAAGAGACCCAGTACTTC. Amino acids: CASSQGLGGQETQYF.

The rearrangement uses TRBV18 and TRBJ1-2, with D perhaps matching TRBD1 (6 bases). The CDR3 runs to 16 residues. CDR1 KGHSH and CDR2 LQKENI come from the germline V gene. Trimming stripped 2 bases from V and 9 bases from J, with 22 bases between. The DNA for the CDR3 is TGTGCCAGCTCACCAGGAGGGGGACTCCCTGGGGAGAGCTACACCTTC. This codes for CASSPGGGLPGESYTF. Using reference TRBV18 and TRBJ1-2 for the parts outside the CDR3, the full variable domain is NAGVMQNPRHLVRRRGQEARLRCSPMKGHSHVYWYRQLPEEGLKFMVYLQKENIIDESGMPKERFSAEFPKEGPSILRIQQVVRGDSAAYFCASSPGGGLPGESYTFGSGTRLTVV.

The V gene is TRBV6-5, the J gene TRBJ2-7; D is possibly TRBD1 or TRBD2 (5 bases each). The CDR3 is 13 amino acids. Between the trimmed V and J ends, which lost 10 bases and 7 bases, there was a span of 20 bases. Germline CDR1 is MNHEY and CDR2 is SVGAGI. The CDR3 nucleotides are TGTGCCACCCTGGGACCCCCGTCGTTGGAGCAGTACTTC. It codes for CATLGPPSLEQYF.

The CDR3 DNA is TGTGCCAGCAGCTTAGATTTGAACAGGCCCTATGGCTACACCTTC. This gives the protein CASSLDLNRPYGYTF. The genes are TRBV11-2 and TRBJ1-2, with D maybe TRBD1 (5 bases). CDR3 size: 15 residues. Trimming stripped 0 bases from V and 4 bases from J, with 12 bases between. Germline V gene lookup returns CDR1 SGHAT and CDR2 FQNNGV.